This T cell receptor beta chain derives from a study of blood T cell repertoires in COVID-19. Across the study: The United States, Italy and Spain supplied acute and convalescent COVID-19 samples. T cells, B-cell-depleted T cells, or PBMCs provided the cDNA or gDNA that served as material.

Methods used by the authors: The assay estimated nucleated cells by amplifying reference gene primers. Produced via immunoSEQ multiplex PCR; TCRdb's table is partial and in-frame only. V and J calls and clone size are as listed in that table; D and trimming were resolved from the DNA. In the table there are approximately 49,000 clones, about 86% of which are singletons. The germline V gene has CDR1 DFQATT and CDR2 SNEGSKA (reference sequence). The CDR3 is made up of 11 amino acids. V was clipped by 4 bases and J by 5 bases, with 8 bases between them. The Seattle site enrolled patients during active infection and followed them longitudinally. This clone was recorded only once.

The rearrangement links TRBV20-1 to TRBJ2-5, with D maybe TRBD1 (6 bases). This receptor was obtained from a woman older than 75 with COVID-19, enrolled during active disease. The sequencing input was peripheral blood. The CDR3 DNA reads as TGCAGTGCTAACAGGGTGGAGACCCAGTACTTC. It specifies CSANRVETQYF.